Listed below are T cell receptor beta chains from one sample, sequenced in a study of identifying expanded T cells in peripheral blood. Assay: immunoSEQ multiplex PCR; the TCRdb copy retains only in-frame clones and omits some. This sample yields approximately 140,000 clones, of which 86% are seen a single time; roughly 8% belongs to the top ten. Sequenced sample: blood. These receptors were collected from a person aged 18 to 70 in good health. CDR3s leave out the opening cysteine and the closing phenylalanine or tryptophan. The order of the fields is D gene, V gene, CDR3 protein. A D gene is named only where the DNA matches it firmly.

>-|TRBV12-5
ASGLVRGETQY
>TRBD1|TRBV5-1
ASSVDRGSTEAF
>-|TRBV30
AWSVQGYEQY
>-|TRBV21-1
ASSTRDSHTGELF
>-|TRBV9
ASSVGPLQGSGANVLT
>-|TRBV11-2
ASSLTLMNTEAF
>-|TRBV7-2
ASSPFRDTQY
>TRBD2|TRBV10-3
AISPGLAGGSVYEQY
>-|TRBV9
ASSVGVLWGQGTQY
>TRBD2|TRBV14
ASSQTSGGADTQY
>-|TRBV6-1
ASTRIMGDYEQY
>TRBD2|TRBV7-2
ASSSYRGTSGGMRDTQY
>-|TRBV10-3
AISVAPDAEAF
>-|TRBV5-6
ASTRETGGYT
>TRBD1|TRBV6-5
ASSYSLDRAREQY
>-|TRBV6-4
ASSLEGHTEAF
>-|TRBV5-6
ASSSWNWGVVNYGYT
>-|TRBV6-1
ASSLERIGFYEQY
>-|TRBV5-6
ASSLQTRDYQETQY
>-|TRBV19
ASRRANEQY
>TRBD1|TRBV4-2
ASSQPGQGALSTDTQY
>-|TRBV30
AWNGDSYEQY
>-|TRBV9
ASSSRGGQQETQY
>-|TRBV4-1
ASSHIAAPSTDMQY
>-|TRBV6-5
ASSFDRGNYGYT
>-|TRBV7-9
ASSLDGGGEKLF
>-|TRBV5-4
ASTLMGGSGYT
>TRBD1|TRBV7-2
ASSFTGTGNTEAF
>-|TRBV5-6
ASSLPANTEAF
>TRBD1|TRBV7-3
ASSFGQGGEQY
>TRBD1|TRBV6-1
ASKRLGQAEQPQH
>TRBD1|TRBV10-1
ASRLTGGPQY
>-|TRBV5-1
ASSSVLGGQETQY
>TRBD1|TRBV30
AWSPQGAPNEKLF
>-|TRBV18
ASSPTFPPSYEQY
>-|TRBV11-2
ASSLAGDPYNEQF
>-|TRBV7-2
ASSLVMGPTEAF
>TRBD1|TRBV6-5
ASSYSGQRPNYGYT
>-|TRBV21-1
ASSKDRAPTYNEQF